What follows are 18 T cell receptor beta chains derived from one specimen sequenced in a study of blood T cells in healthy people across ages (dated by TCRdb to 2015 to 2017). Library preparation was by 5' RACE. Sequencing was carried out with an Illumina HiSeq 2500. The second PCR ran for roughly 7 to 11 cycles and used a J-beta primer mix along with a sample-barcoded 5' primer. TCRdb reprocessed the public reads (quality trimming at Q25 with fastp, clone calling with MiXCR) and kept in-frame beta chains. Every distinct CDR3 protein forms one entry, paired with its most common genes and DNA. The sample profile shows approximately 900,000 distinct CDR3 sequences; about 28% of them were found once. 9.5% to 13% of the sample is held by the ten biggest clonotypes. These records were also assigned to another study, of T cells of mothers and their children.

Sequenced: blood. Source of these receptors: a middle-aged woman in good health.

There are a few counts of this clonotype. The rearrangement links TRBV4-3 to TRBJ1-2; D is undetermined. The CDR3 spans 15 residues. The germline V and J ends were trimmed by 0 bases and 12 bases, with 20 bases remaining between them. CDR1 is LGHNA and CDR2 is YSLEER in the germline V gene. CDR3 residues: CASSQERGWVSGHTF. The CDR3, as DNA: TGCGCCAGCAGCCAAGAAAGAGGCTGGGTGTCAGGCCACACCTTC.

This CDR3 reads CASSEVGGRDEAFF. The CDR3 DNA sequence: TGTGCCAGCAGTGAAGTCGGGGGGAGGGACGAAGCTTTCTTT. V gene TRBV6-1 combines with J gene TRBJ1-1, with a tentative D call TRBD1 (5 bases). Trimming removed 1 base from V and 8 bases from J, with 14 bases in between. CDR1 MNHNS and CDR2 SASEGT come from the germline V gene. The CDR3 runs to 14 residues.

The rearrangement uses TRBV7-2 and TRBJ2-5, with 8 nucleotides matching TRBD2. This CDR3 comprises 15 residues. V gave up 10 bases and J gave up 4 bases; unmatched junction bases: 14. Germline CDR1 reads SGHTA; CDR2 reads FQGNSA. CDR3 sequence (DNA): TGTGCCACTAAACGCCAAGGCGGGGGGAGAGAGACCCAGTACTTC. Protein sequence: CATKRQGGGRETQYF.

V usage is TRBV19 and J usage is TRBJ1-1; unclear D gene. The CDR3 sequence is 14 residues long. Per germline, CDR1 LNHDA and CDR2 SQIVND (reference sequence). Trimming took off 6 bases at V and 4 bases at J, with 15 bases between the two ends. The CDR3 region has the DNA TGTGCCAGTAGCCATGCGTCCGGGTTCACTGAAGCTTTCTTT. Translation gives CASSHASGFTEAFF.

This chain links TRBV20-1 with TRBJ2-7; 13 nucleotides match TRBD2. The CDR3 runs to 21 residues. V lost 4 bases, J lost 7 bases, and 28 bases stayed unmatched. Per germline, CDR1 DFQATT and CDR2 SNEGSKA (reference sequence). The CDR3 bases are TGCAGTGCTAAACTAAACGACCTACTAGCGGGAGGGGCCGGTCCTTCCGAAGAGCAGTACTTC. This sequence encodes CSAKLNDLLAGGAGPSEEQYF.

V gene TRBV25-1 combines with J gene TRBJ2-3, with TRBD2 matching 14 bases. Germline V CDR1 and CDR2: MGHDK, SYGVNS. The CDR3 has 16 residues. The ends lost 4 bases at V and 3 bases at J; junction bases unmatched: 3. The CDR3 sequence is CASSATSGRGTDTQYF. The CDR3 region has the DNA TGTGCCAGCAGTGCGACTAGCGGGAGGGGAACAGATACGCAGTATTTT. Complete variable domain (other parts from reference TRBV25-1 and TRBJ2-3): EADIYQTPRYLVIGTGKKITLECSQTMGHDKMYWYQQDPGMELHLIHYSYGVNSTEKGDLSSESTVSRIRTEHFPLTLESARPSHTSQYLCASSATSGRGTDTQYFGPGTRLTVL.

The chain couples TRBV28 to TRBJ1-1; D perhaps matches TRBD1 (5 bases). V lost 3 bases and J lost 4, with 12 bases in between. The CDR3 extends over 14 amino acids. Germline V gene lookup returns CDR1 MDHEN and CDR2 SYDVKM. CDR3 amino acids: CASSLGPGVTEAFF. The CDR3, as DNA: TGTGCCAGCAGTTTGGGACCGGGAGTCACTGAAGCTTTCTTT.

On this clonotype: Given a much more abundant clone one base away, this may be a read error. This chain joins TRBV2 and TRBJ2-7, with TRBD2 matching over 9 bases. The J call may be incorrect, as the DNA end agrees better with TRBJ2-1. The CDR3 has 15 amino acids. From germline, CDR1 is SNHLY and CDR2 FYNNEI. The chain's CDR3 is CASRSGGFQSYEQFF. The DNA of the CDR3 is TGTGCCAGCAGGAGCGGGGGGTTCCAGTCCTACGAGCAGTTCTTC.

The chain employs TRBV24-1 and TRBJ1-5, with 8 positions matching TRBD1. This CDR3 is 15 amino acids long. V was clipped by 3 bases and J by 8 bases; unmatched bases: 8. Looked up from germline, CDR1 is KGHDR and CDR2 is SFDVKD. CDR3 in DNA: TGTGCCACCAGTGATGGCGGGACAGGTCAAAAGCCCCAGCATTTT. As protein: CATSDGGTGQKPQHF.

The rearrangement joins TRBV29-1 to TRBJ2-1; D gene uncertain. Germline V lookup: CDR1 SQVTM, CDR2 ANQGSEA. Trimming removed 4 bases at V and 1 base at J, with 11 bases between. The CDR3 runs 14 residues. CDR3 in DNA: TGCAGCGTTGGACACGGAACATCCTACAATGAGCAGTTCTTC. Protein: CSVGHGTSYNEQFF.

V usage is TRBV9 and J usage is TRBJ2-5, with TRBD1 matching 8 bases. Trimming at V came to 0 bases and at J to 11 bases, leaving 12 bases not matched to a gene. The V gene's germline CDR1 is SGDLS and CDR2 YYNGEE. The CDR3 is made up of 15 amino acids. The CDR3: CASSVGGQAQYGQYF. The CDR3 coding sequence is TGTGCCAGCAGCGTAGGGGGACAGGCACAATACGGGCAGTACTTC.

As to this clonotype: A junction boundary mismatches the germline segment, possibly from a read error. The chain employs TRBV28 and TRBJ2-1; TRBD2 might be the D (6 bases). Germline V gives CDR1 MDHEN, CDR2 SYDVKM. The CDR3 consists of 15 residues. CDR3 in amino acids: CAGSYAGRRYNEQFF. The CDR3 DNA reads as TGTGCCGGCAGTTACGCGGGACGCCGCTACAATGAGCAGTTCTTC. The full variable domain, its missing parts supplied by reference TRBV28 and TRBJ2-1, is DVKVTQSSRYLVKRTGEKVFLECVQDMDHENMFWYRQDPGLGLRLIYFSYDVKMKEKGDIPEGYSVSREKKERFSLILESASTNQTSMYLCAGSYAGRRYNEQFFGPGTRLTVL.

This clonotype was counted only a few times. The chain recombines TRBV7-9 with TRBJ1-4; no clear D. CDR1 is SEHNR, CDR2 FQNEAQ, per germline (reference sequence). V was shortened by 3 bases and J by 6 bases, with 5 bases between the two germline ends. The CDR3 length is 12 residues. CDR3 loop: CASSLEDEKLFF. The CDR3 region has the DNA TGTGCCAGCAGCTTGGAAGATGAAAAACTGTTTTTT.

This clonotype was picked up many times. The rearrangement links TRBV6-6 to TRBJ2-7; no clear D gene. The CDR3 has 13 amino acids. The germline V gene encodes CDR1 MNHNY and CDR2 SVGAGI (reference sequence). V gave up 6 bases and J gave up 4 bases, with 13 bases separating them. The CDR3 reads CASSGPSWYEQYF. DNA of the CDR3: TGTGCCAGCAGCGGACCCAGTTGGTACGAGCAGTACTTC.

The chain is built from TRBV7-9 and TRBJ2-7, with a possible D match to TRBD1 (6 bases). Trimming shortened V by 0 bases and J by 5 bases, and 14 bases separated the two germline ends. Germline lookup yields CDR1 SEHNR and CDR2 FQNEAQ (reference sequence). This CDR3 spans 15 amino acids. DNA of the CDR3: TGTGCCAGCAGCTTAGCGCCGGGCAGGGGCGACGAGCAGTACTTC. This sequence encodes CASSLAPGRGDEQYF.

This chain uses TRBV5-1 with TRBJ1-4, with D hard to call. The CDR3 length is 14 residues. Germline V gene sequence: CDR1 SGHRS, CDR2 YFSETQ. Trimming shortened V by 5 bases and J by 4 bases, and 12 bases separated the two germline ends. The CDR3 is CASSKGSGNEKLFF. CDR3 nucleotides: TGCGCCAGCAGTAAGGGCTCTGGTAATGAAAAACTGTTTTTT.

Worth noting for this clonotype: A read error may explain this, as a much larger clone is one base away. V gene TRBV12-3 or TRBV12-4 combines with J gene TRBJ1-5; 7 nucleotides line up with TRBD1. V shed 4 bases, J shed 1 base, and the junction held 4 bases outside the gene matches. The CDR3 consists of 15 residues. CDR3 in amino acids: CASSSQGTSNQPQHF. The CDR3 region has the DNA TGTGCCAGCAGTTCACAGGGGACGAGCAATCAGCCCCAGCATTTT.

The CDR3 sequence: CAISGSDRGNQPQHF. The CDR3 bases are TGTGCCATCAGTGGGTCGGACAGGGGCAATCAGCCCCAGCATTTT. The chain combines TRBV10-3 with TRBJ1-5; 8 bases match TRBD1. The CDR3 totals 15 residues. V was pared by 4 bases and J by 2 bases, with 4 bases of the junction left unmatched. CDR1 and CDR2 from the germline V gene are ENHRY and SYGVKD.